This is a list of T cell receptor beta chains from one sample in a study of blood T cells in healthy people across ages. Via MiXCR, TCRdb re-called the 5' RACE reads, giving one row per CDR3 protein. The sample contains over 1,300,000 distinct CDR3 sequences, 55% to 75% of which appear only once. Input material: blood. These receptors were obtained from a man between 18 and 29 years old in good health. CDR3s include the opening cysteine and the closing phenylalanine or tryptophan. Each record gives: V gene, D gene, clone size, J gene, CDR3 DNA, CDR3 protein. D genes are given only for firm matches. Part of the rows lack a size; the others show once, few, many or a class for expanded clones.

>TRBV6-6|NA|few|TRBJ2-7
TGTGCCAGCATTTCAGGGTACGAGCAGTACTTC
CASISGYEQYF
>TRBV20-1|NA|NA|TRBJ1-1
TGCAGTGCTAGAGCCCCGAACACTGAAGCTTTCTTT
CSARAPNTEAFF
>TRBV20-1|NA|NA|TRBJ2-1
TGCAGTGCTAGAGATTTAGTTTCAGGGGAACAGTTCTTC
CSARDLVSGEQFF
>TRBV20-1|NA|NA|TRBJ2-7
TGCAGTGCTAGCGCGAGAGAGCCCTACGAGCAGTACTTC
CSASAREPYEQYF
>TRBV7-2|TRBD2|few|TRBJ2-5
TGTGCCAGCAGCTTAGCGCTGAGCGGGGGGGCTGGGGAGACCCAGTACTTC
CASSLALSGGAGETQYF
>TRBV29-1|TRBD1|NA|TRBJ2-5
TGCAGCGTTGAATACAGGGGGCTGGAGACCCAGTACTTC
CSVEYRGLETQYF
>TRBV4-1|NA|many|TRBJ2-1
TGCGCCAGCAGCCAAGGGCAGGAGCAGTTCTTC
CASSQGQEQFF
>TRBV5-1|NA|NA|TRBJ2-1
TGCGCCAGCGGCTTCCGGGCCAATGAGCAGTTCTTC
CASGFRANEQFF
>TRBV7-9|NA|NA|TRBJ2-7
TGTGCCAGCAGCTTAGCAGGGAGTGTTTACGAGCAGTACTTC
CASSLAGSVYEQYF
>TRBV2|NA|few|TRBJ2-3
TGTGCCAGCAGTGATCCTCCCGGGACAGATACGCAGTATTTT
CASSDPPGTDTQYF